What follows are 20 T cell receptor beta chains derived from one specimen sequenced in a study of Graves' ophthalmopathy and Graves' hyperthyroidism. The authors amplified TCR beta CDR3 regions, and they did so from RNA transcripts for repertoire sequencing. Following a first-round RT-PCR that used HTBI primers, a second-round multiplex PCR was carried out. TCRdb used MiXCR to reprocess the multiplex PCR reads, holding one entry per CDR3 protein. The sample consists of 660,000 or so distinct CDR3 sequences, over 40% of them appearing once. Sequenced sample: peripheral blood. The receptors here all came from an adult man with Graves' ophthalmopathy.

For the CDR3, the DNA is TGCGCCAGCAGCCCCCCAAGCGGGCGGGAGACCCAGTACTTC. This gives the protein CASSPPSGRETQYF. The rearrangement uses TRBV4-3 and TRBJ2-5, with a possible D match to TRBD2 (6 bases). The CDR3 covers 14 residues. Trimming took 4 bases from V and 5 from J, leaving 14 bases between them. CDR1 is LGHNA, CDR2 YSLEER, per germline.

CDR3 sequence: CASSIDRGRIQETQYF. DNA for the CDR3: TGTGCCAGCAGCATAGACAGGGGGCGAATCCAAGAGACCCAGTACTTC. The V and J genes are TRBV7-2 and TRBJ2-5; 10 bases are shared with TRBD1. The CDR3 covers 16 residues. J lost 1 base, V lost 5 bases, and 7 bases had no gene match. Germline CDR1 reads SGHTA; CDR2 reads FQGNSA.

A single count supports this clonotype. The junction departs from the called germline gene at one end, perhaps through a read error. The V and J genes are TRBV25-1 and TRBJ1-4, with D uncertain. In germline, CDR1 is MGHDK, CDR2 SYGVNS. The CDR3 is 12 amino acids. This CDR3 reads CASSGVIEKLLF. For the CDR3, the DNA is TGTGCCAGCAGTGGGGTCATTGAAAAACTGCTTTTT.

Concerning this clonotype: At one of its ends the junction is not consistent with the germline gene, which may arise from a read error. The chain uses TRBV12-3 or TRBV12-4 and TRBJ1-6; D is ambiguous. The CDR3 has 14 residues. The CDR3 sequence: CASSSRGVYSPHHF. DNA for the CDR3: TGTGCCAGCAGTTCCCGGGGAGTTTATTCACCCCACCACTTT.

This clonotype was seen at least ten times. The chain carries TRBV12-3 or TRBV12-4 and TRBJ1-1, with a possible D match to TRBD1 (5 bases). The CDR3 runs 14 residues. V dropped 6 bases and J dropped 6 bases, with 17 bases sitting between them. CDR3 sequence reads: CASSPGDALPEAFF. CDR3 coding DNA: TGTGCCAGCAGCCCCGGGGACGCACTCCCTGAAGCTTTCTTT.

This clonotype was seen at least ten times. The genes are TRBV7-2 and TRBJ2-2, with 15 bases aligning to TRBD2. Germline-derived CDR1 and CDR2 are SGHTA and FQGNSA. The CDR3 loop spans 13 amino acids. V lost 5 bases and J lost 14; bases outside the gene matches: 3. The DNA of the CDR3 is TGTGCCAGCAGCCTGGGACTAGCGGGGGGCCTGTTTTTT. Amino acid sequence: CASSLGLAGGLFF.

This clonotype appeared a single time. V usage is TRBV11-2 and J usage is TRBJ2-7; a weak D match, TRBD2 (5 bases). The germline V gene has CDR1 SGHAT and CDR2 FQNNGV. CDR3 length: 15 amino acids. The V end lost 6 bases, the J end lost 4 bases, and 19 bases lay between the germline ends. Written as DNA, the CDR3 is TGTGCCAGCAGTCCAAGTAGCGCCACGGGGTACGAGCAGTACTTC. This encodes CASSPSSATGYEQYF.

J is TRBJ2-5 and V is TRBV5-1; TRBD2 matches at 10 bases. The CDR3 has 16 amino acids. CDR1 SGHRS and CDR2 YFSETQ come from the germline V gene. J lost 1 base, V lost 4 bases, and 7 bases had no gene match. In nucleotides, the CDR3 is TGCGCCAGCAGCACCCGACTAGCGGGCGTCCAAGAGACCCAGTACTTC. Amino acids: CASSTRLAGVQETQYF.

The CDR3 is CASSQGEGRQETQYF. The CDR3 DNA follows: TGTGCCAGCAGCCAAGGGGAGGGGCGCCAAGAGACCCAGTACTTC. The chain combines TRBV3-1 with TRBJ2-5; 7 nucleotides line up with TRBD2. With 1 base clipped from V and 1 base from J, the junction kept 3 bases outside the gene matches. Germline lookup yields CDR1 LGHDT and CDR2 YNNKEL (reference sequence). The CDR3 totals 15 residues.

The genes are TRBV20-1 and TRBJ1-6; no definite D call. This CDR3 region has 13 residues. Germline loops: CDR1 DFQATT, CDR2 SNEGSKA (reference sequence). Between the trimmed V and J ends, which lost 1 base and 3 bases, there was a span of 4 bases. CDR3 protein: CSARGLYNSPLHF. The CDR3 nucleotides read TGCAGTGCTAGAGGGCTCTATAATTCACCCCTCCACTTT.

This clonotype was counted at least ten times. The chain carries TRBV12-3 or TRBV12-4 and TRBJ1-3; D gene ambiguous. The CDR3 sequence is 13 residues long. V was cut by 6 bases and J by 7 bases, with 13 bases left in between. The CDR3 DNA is TGTGCCAGCAGCTTAAAATCGGGCAACACCATATATTTT. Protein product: CASSLKSGNTIYF.

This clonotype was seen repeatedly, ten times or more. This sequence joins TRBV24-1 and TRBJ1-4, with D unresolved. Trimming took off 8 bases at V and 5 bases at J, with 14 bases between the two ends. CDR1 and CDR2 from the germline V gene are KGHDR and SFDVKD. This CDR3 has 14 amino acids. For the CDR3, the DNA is TGTGCCACCACCCTTCGAGGCGAGAATGAAAAACTGTTTTTT. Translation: CATTLRGENEKLFF.

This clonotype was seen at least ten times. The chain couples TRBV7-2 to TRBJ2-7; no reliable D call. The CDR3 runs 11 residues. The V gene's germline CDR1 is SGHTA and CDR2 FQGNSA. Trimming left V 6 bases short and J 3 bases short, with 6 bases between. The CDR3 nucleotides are TGTGCCAGCAGTTCCCTCTACGAGCAGTACTTC. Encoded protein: CASSSLYEQYF.

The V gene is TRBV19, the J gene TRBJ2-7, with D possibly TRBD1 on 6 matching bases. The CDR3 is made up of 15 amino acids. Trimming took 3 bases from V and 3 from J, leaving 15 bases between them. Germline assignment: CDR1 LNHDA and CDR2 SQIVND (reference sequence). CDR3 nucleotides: TGTGCCAGTAGTATGGGGGCGGCAGTGGACTACGAGCAGTACTTC. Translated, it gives CASSMGAAVDYEQYF.

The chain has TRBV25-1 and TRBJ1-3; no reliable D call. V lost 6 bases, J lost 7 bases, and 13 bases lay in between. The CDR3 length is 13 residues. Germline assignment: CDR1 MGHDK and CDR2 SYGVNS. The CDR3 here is CASSRSGWNTIYF. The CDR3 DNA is TGTGCCAGCAGCAGGAGTGGCTGGAACACCATATATTTT.

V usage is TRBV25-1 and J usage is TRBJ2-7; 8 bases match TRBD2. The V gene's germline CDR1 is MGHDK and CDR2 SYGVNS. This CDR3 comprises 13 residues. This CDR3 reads CGAHHSGSYEQYF. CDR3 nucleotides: TGTGGCGCGCATCACAGCGGGAGTTACGAGCAGTACTTC.

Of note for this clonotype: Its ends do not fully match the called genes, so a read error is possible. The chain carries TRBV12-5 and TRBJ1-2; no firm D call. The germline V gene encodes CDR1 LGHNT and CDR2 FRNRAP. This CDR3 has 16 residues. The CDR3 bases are TGTGCTAGTGGCCCCGGACGGCTTCGGCTAACTATGGCTACACCTTTC. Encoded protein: CASGPGRLRLTMATPF.

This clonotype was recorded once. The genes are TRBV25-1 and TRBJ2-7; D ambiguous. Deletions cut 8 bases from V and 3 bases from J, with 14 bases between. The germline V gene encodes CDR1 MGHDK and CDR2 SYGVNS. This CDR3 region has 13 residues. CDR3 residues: CASLGIGLYEQYF. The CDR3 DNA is TGTGCCAGCTTGGGGATAGGGCTCTACGAGCAGTACTTC.

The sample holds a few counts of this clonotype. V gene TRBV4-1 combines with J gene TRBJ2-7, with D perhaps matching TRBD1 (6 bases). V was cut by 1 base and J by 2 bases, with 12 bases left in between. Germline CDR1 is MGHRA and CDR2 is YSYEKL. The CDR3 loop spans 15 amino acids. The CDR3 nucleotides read TGCGCCAGCAGCCAAGGATCCGGGACAACCTACGAGCAGTACTTC. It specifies CASSQGSGTTYEQYF.

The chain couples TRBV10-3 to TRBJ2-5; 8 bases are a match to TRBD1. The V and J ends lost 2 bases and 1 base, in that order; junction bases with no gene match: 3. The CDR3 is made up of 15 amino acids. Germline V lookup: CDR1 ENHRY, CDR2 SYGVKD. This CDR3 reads CAISEEGQGQETQYF. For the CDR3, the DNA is TGTGCCATCAGTGAGGAAGGACAGGGCCAAGAGACCCAGTACTTC.